This record concerns one T cell receptor beta chain sequence. This clone was detected a few times. It lacks a known antigen. No qualities accompany the bases; no much larger clone lies one base away. From each donor, a single peripheral blood sample of about 120 mL on average was drawn into heparinised tubes. Using a panel that included CD45RO, CCR7, CD25, CD127, CD95 and CD27, naive, central memory, regulatory and stem cell-like memory CD4+ T cells were sorted on a BD FACSAria II. Every sorted population had a purity above 95%. PBMCs were isolated right away by Lymphoprep density gradient centrifugation and were stained directly, without culture. Samples were stained and sorted in pairs, with one healthy donor and one patient per experiment, so that batch effects were minimized. The germline V gene yields MNHEY for CDR1 and SVGAGI for CDR2. The CDR3 goes from the cysteine to the phenylalanine over 12 residues. The entry retains the CDR3 DNA only, 36 bases that are in frame from base 1. Relative to germline, V is 6 bases shorter and J is 3 bases shorter, with 9 bases between their ends.

All of the isolated RNA was reverse transcribed with the High Capacity cDNA Reverse Transcription Kit, so expressed TCRB transcripts were sequenced. Deep immunoSEQ sequencing was performed on naive, central memory and regulatory T cell samples, with an average of around 3.4 million total reads per sample. Sorted cells were lysed in RLT buffer, and RNA was extracted using DNase-treated RNeasy Micro or Mini kits according to cell number. Each cell subset was processed separately to prevent cross-contamination, with patient and healthy donor samples processed together. The immunoSEQ multiplex PCR was used to amplify TCRB sequences from cDNA, generating 87-bp fragments that spanned the CDR3 region. Sequencing of the amplicons was done on the Illumina HiSeq platform. For the original study's pipeline: Synthetic template baselines were used to correct PCR bias computationally, reads within Hamming distance 2 were collapsed, and singletons that could not be merged were discarded. Reads were aligned to IMGT to assign V, D and J genes, CDR3 length, and insertions or deletions at six rearrangement sites. Within each subset, clonotype counts were normalized to sorted cell number, after which true diversity and Gini coefficients were computed with the tcR R package. The overlap coefficient, calculated on TCRB nucleotide sequences, was used to quantify repertoire sharing. Out-of-frame TCRB sequences from naive cells were analyzed as a proxy for the pre-selection repertoire. TCRdb took this table from immuneACCESS and kept in-frame rearrangements with V and J called. Such tables lack part of the clones; where checked against another copy, unresolved V genes explain under half of the gap, and the rest is unexplained. The V and J calls and clone size were taken over from that table, and D and trimming were inferred from the DNA. This sample gives some 270,000 clones in total; about 14% of them show up just once. The top ten clonotypes cover more than 0.025% of the sample.

The sample belongs to a study of beta chain features in type 1 diabetes (dated by TCRdb to the late 2010s). Looking at the study overall: Patients and healthy donors did not differ in mean age, gender distribution, total cell number or subset yield. A total of some 110 million sorted cells were examined across all samples, and the number of cells per subset was strongly correlated with RNA yield. The study compared the TCRB repertoires of sorted circulating CD4+ T cell subsets in recently diagnosed type 1 diabetes patients with those in matched healthy donors. Regulatory and stem cell-like memory subsets were isolated from only 8 patients and about eight healthy donors, whereas naive and central memory subsets came from all 30 or so donors. What the authors observed across the whole study: Patients with type 1 diabetes made fewer insertions and deleted more nucleotides at VDJ recombination sites, implying thymic rearrangement abnormalities. HLA sub-analyses involved small numbers of individuals, so any influence of HLA type on TCRB rearrangement remained unresolved. Shorter templates might be favored by PCR, yet because patient and control samples were amplified and corrected together, any such skew would affect both groups equally. Type 1 diabetes patients showed a moderate but significant shortening of TCRB CDR3 length in all four CD4+ subsets. The naive, central memory and regulatory TCRB repertoires appeared to resemble one another more closely among patients than among healthy donors. Because cDNA was sequenced instead of genomic DNA, highly expressing activated cells could be over-represented, though the groups showed no difference in activation or CD3 levels.

Sequenced: naive CD4+ T cells from blood. The sample's cell subset or site label is to be understood as: true naive CD4+ T cells. This receptor was identified in a woman aged 40 to 50 in good health. The V gene is TRBV6-5 and the J gene is TRBJ2-7, with TRBD1 perhaps the D gene, on 6 matching bases. The nucleotide sequence is given as TGTGCCAGCAGAGAGGGGGACTACGAGCAGTACTTC. Its coded protein is CASREGDYEQYF.